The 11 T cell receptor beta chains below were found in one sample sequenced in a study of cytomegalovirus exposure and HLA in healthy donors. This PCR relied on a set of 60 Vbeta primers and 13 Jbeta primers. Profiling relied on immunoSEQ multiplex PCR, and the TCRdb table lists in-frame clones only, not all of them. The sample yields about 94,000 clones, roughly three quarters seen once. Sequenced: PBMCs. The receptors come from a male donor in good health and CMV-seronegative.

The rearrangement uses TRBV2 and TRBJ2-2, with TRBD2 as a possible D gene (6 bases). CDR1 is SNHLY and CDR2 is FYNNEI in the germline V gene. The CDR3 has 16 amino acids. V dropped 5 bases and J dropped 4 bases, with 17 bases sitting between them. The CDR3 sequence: CASSPSSGRGTGELFF. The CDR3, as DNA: TGTGCCAGCAGTCCCTCTTCGGGGCGGGGCACCGGGGAGCTGTTTTTT.

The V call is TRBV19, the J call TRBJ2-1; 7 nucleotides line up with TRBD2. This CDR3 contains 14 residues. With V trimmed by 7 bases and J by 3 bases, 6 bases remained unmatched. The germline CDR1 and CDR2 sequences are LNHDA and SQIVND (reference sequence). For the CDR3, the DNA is TGTGCCAGTAAGTCTAGCGGAAACTACAATGAGCAGTTCTTC. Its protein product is CASKSSGNYNEQFF.

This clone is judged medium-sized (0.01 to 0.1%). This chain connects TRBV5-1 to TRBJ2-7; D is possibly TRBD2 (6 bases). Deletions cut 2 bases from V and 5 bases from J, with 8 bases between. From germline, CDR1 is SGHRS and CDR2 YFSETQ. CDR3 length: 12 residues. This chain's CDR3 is CASSFGGDEQYF. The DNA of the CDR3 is TGCGCCAGCAGCTTTGGAGGGGACGAGCAGTACTTC.

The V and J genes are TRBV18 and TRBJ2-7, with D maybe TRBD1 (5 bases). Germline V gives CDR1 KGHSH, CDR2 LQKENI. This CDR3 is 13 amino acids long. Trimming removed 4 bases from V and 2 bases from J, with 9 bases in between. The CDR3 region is CASSQGSTYEQYF. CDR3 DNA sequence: TGTGCCAGCTCACAGGGGTCAACCTACGAGCAGTACTTC.

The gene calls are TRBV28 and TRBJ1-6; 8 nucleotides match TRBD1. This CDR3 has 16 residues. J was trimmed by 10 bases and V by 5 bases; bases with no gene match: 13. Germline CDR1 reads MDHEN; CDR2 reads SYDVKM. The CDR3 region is CASSPPSGQVRSPLHF. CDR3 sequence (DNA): TGTGCCAGCAGTCCGCCCTCGGGACAGGTTCGATCACCCCTCCACTTT.

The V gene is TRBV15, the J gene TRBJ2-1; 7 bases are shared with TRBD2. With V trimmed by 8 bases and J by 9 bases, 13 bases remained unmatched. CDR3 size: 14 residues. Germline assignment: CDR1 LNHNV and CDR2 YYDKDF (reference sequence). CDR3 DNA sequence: TGTGCCACCTACAGTCCCGGGAGGACGGGTGAGCAGTTCTTC. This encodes CATYSPGRTGEQFF.

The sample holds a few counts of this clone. The CDR3: CASSQGFGQSNQPQHF. The CDR3 DNA reads as TGCGCCAGCAGCCAAGGTTTTGGGCAGTCCAATCAGCCCCAGCATTTT. The V and J genes are TRBV4-3 and TRBJ1-5; unclear D gene. The CDR3 totals 16 residues. Trimming shortened V by 1 base and J by 3 bases, and 13 bases separated the two germline ends. Per germline, CDR1 LGHNA and CDR2 YSLEER.

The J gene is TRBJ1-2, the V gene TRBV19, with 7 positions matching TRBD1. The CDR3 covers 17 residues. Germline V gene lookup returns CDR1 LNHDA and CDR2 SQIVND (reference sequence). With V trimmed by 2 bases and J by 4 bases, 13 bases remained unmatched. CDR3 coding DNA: TGTGCCAGTAGTATAAAATCCGGGACAGCGGTCTTCTATGGCTACACCTTC. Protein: CASSIKSGTAVFYGYTF.

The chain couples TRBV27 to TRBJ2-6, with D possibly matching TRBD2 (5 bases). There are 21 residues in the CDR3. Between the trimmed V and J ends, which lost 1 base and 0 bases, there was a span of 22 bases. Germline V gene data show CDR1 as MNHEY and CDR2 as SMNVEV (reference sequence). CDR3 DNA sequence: TGTGCCAGCAGTTTATGGTCGGTACCGGGGTACTCCACCTCTGGGGCCAACGTCCTGACTTTC. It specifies CASSLWSVPGYSTSGANVLTF. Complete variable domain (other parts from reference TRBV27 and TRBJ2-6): EAQVTQNPRYLITVTGKKLTVTCSQNMNHEYMSWYRQDPGLGLRQIYYSMNVEVTDKGDVPEGYKVSRKEKRNFPLILESPSPNQTSLYFCASSLWSVPGYSTSGANVLTFGAGSRLTVL.

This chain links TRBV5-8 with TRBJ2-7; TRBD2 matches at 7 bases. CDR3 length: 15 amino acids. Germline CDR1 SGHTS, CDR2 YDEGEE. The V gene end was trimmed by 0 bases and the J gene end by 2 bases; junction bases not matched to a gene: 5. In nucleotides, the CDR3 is TGTGCCAGCAGCTTGGTCCCCGGGACTACCTACGAGCAGTACTTC. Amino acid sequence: CASSLVPGTTYEQYF.

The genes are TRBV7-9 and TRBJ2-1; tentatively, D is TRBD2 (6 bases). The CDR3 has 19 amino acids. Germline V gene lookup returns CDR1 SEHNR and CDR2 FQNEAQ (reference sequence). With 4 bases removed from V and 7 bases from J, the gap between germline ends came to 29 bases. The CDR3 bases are TGTGCCAGCAGCTCTCCCGCGGGCCAGCGGGCGAGGCGGGGAAATGAGCAGTTCTTC. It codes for CASSSPAGQRARRGNEQFF.